This record looks at one T cell receptor (beta chain) sequence and its context. CDR3 length equals 14 residues. The germline gives CDR1 SGHTA, CDR2 FQGNSA. After removal of 6 bases from V and 8 bases from J, the junction contained 4 bases not matched to a gene. The sample originates from a study of T cells after yellow fever vaccination. Conversion of TCR transcripts into cDNA relied on 5'RACE template switching, which added a universal primer site and UMIs. Each CDR3 protein gets one entry after TCRdb re-called the 5' RACE reads with MiXCR. The data hold some 340,000 distinct CDR3 sequences, with roughly 3.9% observed a single time.

The chain links TRBV7-2 to TRBJ1-4, with TRBD1 matching over 12 bases. Sequences were derived from PBMCs, sampled 5 days after the yellow fever booster vaccination. The receptor was isolated from a man aged 18 to 35 who received the YFV17D yellow fever vaccine. CDR3 bases: TGTGCCAGCAGTCGGGACAGGGGGCAAGAAAAACTGTTTTTT. Protein product: CASSRDRGQEKLFF.